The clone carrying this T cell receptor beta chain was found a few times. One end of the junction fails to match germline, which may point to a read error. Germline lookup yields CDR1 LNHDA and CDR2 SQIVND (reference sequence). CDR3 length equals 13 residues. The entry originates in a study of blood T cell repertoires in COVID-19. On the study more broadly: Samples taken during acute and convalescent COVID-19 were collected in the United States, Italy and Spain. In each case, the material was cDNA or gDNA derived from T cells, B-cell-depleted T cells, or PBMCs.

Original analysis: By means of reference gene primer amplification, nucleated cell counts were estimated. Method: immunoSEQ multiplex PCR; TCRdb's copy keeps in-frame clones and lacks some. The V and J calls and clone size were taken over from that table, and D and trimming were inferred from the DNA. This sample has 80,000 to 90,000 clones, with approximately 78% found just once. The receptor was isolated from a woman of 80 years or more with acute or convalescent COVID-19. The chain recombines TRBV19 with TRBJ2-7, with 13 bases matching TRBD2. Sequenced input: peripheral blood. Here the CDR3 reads CASSTGLAGEANF. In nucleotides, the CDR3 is TGTGCCAGTAGTACCGGACTAGCGGGAGAGGCGAACTTC. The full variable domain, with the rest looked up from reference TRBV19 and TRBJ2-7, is DGGITQSPKYLFRKEGQNVTLSCEQNLNHDAMYWYRQDPGQGLRLIYYSQIVNDFQKGDIAEGYSVSREKKESFPLTVTSAQKNPTAFYLCASSTGLAGEANFGPGTRLTVT.